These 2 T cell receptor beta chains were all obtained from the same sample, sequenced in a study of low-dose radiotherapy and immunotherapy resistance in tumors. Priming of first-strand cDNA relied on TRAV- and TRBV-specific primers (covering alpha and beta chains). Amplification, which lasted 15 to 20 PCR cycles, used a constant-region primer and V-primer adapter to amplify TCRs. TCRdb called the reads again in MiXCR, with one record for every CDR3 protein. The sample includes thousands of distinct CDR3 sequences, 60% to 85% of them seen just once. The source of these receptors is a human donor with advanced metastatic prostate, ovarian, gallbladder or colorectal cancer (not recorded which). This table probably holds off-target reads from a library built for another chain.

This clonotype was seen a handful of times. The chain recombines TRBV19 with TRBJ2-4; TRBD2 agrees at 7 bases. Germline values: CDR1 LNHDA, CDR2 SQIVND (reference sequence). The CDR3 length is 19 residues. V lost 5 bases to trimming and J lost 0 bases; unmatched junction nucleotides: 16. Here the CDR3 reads CASSVIHYPASGAKNIQYF. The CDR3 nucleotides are TGTGCCAGTAGTGTGATCCATTATCCGGCTAGCGGAGCCAAAAACATTCAGTACTTC.

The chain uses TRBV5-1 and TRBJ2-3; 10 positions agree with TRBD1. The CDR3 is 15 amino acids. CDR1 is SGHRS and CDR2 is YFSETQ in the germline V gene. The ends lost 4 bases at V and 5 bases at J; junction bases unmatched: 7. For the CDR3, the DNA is TGCGCCAGCAGCAACAGACAGGGGGCCGGAGATACGCAGTATTTT. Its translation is CASSNRQGAGDTQYF.